This T cell receptor (beta chain) was obtained from a study of cytomegalovirus exposure and HLA in healthy donors. This clone occurred once. No antigen is known for it. Broader study findings: The only immune exposure information that was available was CMV serostatus.

This CDR3 is 15 amino acids long. Between the trimmed V and J ends, which lost 0 bases and 1 base, there was a span of 10 bases. Germline-derived CDR1 and CDR2 are SGHKS and YYEKEE (reference sequence). PCR was performed using 60 Vbeta and 13 Jbeta primers. Clones were sequenced by immunoSEQ multiplex PCR, and TCRdb holds only the in-frame ones, with some missing. The table has some 170,000 clones, over 60% seen once. V is TRBV5-5 and J is TRBJ1-1; TRBD1 might be the D (5 bases). This clonotype originated in a man aged 35 to 55 in good health and CMV-seropositive. What was sequenced was PBMCs. The CDR3 DNA sequence: TGTGCCAGCAGCTTGGCTGGAGGGGCGAACACTGAAGCTTTCTTT. Its translation is CASSLAGGANTEAFF.